A selection of T cell receptor beta chains follows, all from one sample in a study of blood T cell repertoires in COVID-19. Sequenced by immunoSEQ multiplex PCR; TCRdb stores in-frame clones only, minus some. The sample holds approximately 200,000 clones, 88% seen once. The source material was peripheral blood. All receptors derive from a woman aged 60-75 years with acute or convalescent COVID-19. Both conserved end residues are part of each CDR3. Fields, in order: V gene, D gene, J gene, clone size, CDR3 protein, CDR3 DNA. D genes are given only for firm matches. Clone size appears in some rows only: once, few, many, or a class for an expanded clone.

TRBV6-1	.	TRBJ2-6	few	CASSEALRAGANVLTF	TGTGCCAGCAGTGAAGCGCTGCGGGCTGGGGCCAACGTCCTGACTTTC
TRBV21-1	.	TRBJ2-1	.	CASSKIDSGSFFSNNEQFF	TGTGCCAGCAGCAAAATTGATAGCGGGAGTTTTTTTTCGAACAATGAGCAGTTCTTC
TRBV18	.	TRBJ2-1	many	CASSPRPEVAYNEQFF	TGTGCCAGCTCACCTAGACCAGAGGTAGCCTACAATGAGCAGTTCTTC
TRBV7-3	.	TRBJ2-3	.	CASSAKHVTDTQYF	TGTGCCAGCAGCGCCAAACACGTCACAGATACGCAGTATTTT
TRBV9	.	TRBJ2-3	once	CASSVGRALSTDTQYF	TGTGCCAGCAGCGTAGGGAGAGCCCTTAGCACAGATACGCAGTATTTT
TRBV7-3	.	TRBJ2-7	.	CASSLEGSSYEQYF	TGTGCCAGCAGCTTGGAGGGAAGCTCCTACGAGCAGTACTTC
TRBV7-2	.	TRBJ2-7	.	CASSTPAEGATYEQYF	TGTGCCAGCAGCACCCCGGCCGAGGGTGCAACCTACGAGCAGTACTTC
TRBV7-3	TRBD1	TRBJ1-1	.	CASSLGQGNTEAFF	TGTGCCAGCAGCCTAGGACAGGGGAACACTGAAGCTTTCTTT
TRBV24-1	.	TRBJ2-4	.	CATSDLAVAKNIQYF	TGTGCCACCAGTGATTTAGCCGTGGCCAAAAACATTCAGTACTTC
TRBV5-4	.	TRBJ1-2	.	CASSLHRTSYTF	TGTGCCAGCAGCTTGCACAGGACAAGCTACACCTTC
TRBV7-8	.	TRBJ1-5	.	CASSLSRGATDQPQHF	TGTGCCAGCAGCTTATCCCGGGGGGCGACTGATCAGCCCCAGCATTTT
TRBV5-1	TRBD1	TRBJ2-5	.	CASSFRTGRETQYF	TGCGCCAGCAGCTTCCGGACAGGGCGAGAGACCCAGTACTTC
TRBV19	.	TRBJ2-6	.	CASSIERSGANVLTF	TGTGCCAGTAGTATAGAGAGGTCTGGGGCCAACGTCCTGACTTTC
TRBV5-1	.	TRBJ2-7	.	CASSLAKNEQYF	TGCGCCAGCAGCTTGGCCAAAAACGAGCAGTACTTC
TRBV7-2	TRBD1	TRBJ1-2	.	CASSISGTDGYTF	TGTGCCAGCAGCATCTCCGGGACAGATGGCTACACCTTC
TRBV5-6	TRBD2	TRBJ2-7	.	CASRMPRLASGNHEQYF	TGTGCCAGCAGGATGCCCCGACTCGCTAGCGGGAATCACGAGCAGTACTTC
TRBV2	TRBD1	TRBJ2-1	.	CASRTGRSYNEQFF	TGTGCCAGCCGGACAGGGAGGTCCTACAATGAGCAGTTCTTC
TRBV28	TRBD2	TRBJ2-2	.	CASSPSGINTGELFF	TGTGCCAGCAGCCCTAGCGGGATAAACACCGGGGAGCTGTTTTTT
TRBV18	.	TRBJ2-2	.	CASSRQETGELFF	TGTGCCAGCTCACGACAGGAAACCGGGGAGCTGTTTTTT
TRBV18	.	TRBJ1-1	.	CASSPLGEEAFF	TGTGCCAGCTCACCGTTGGGAGAGGAGGCTTTCTTT
TRBV7-6	.	TRBJ2-7	once	CASSLEAGDYEQYF	TGTGCCAGCAGCTTAGAGGCAGGGGACTACGAGCAGTACTTC
TRBV20-1	TRBD2	TRBJ2-7	.	CSAGTGGYF	TGCAGTGCTGGGACGGGGGGGTACTTC
TRBV9	.	TRBJ1-6	.	CASSPREGVSSPLHF	TGTGCCAGCAGCCCCCGAGAAGGGGTTAGTTCACCCCTCCACTTT
TRBV18	.	TRBJ2-6	.	CASSGSKGPSGANVLTF	TGTGCCAGCTCAGGGTCAAAGGGGCCCTCTGGGGCCAACGTCCTGACTTTC
TRBV7-9	.	TRBJ2-3	.	CASSLVPQATDTQYF	TGTGCCAGCAGCTTAGTCCCGCAGGCCACAGATACGCAGTATTTT
TRBV11-2	.	TRBJ1-3	.	CASSLDPPGSRNTIYF	TGTGCCAGCAGCTTAGATCCCCCGGGGTCCAGAAACACCATATATTTT
TRBV7-9	TRBD2	TRBJ2-4	.	CASSSGRDIQYF	TGTGCCAGCAGCTCCGGGAGGGACATTCAGTACTTC
TRBV14	TRBD1	TRBJ1-2	few	CASSQERQGAGGYTF	TGTGCCAGCAGCCAAGAAAGGCAGGGGGCCGGTGGCTACACCTTC
TRBV6-1	TRBD1	TRBJ1-2	.	CASSAWDRGPPDYGYTF	TGTGCCAGCAGTGCCTGGGACAGGGGACCACCAGACTATGGCTACACCTTC
TRBV15	TRBD1	TRBJ1-4	.	CATSRGGTGNEKLFF	TGTGCCACCAGCAGGGGGGGGACAGGGAATGAAAAACTGTTTTTT
TRBV7-2	TRBD2	TRBJ2-1	.	CASRRGTSGINEQFF	TGTGCCAGCAGACGCGGGACTAGCGGGATCAATGAGCAGTTCTTC
TRBV11-1	.	TRBJ1-1	once	CASSLFRGANTEAFF	TGTGCCAGCAGCTTATTCCGGGGGGCGAACACTGAAGCTTTCTTT
TRBV7-9	.	TRBJ2-1	.	CASSSFAGREVYEQFF	TGTGCCAGCAGCTCCTTTGCCGGAAGGGAGGTCTATGAGCAGTTCTTC
TRBV29-1	.	TRBJ1-2	few	CSAWGDYGYTF	TGCAGCGCCTGGGGCGACTATGGCTACACCTTC
TRBV11-3	TRBD2	TRBJ2-3	.	CASSKGLAAAGDTQYF	TGTGCCAGCAGCAAGGGACTAGCCGCGGCAGGAGATACGCAGTATTTT
TRBV4-2	.	TRBJ2-3	.	CASSQEGGELGTDTQYF	TGTGCCAGCAGCCAAGAAGGGGGAGAGCTAGGCACAGATACGCAGTATTTT
TRBV11-2	TRBD1	TRBJ1-1	.	CASSLNPDRGHGAFF	TGTGCCAGCAGCTTAAACCCGGACAGGGGGCATGGAGCTTTCTTT
TRBV4-2	TRBD1	TRBJ1-6	.	CASSQAGGNNSPLHF	TGTGCCAGCAGCCAAGCAGGGGGCAATAATTCACCCCTCCACTTT
TRBV5-1	.	TRBJ1-2	.	CASSPEQGRYGYTF	TGCGCCAGCAGTCCCGAACAGGGCCGCTATGGCTACACCTTC